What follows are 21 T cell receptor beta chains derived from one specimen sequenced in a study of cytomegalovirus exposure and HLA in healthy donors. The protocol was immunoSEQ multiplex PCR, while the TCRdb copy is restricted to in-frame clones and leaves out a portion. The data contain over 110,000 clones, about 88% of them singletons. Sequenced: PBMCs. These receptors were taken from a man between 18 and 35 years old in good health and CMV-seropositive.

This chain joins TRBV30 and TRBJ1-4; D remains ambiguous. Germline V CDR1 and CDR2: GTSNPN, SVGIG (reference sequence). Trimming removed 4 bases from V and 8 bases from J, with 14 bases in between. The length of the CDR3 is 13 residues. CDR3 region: CAWTGINGEKLFF. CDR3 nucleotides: TGTGCCTGGACCGGGATAAATGGGGAAAAACTGTTTTTT.

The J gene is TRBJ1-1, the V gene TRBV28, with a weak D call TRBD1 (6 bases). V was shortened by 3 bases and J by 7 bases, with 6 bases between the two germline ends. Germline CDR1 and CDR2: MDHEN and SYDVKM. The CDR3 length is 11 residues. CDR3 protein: CASSLDSEAFF. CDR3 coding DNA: TGTGCCAGCAGTTTGGACAGTGAAGCTTTCTTT.

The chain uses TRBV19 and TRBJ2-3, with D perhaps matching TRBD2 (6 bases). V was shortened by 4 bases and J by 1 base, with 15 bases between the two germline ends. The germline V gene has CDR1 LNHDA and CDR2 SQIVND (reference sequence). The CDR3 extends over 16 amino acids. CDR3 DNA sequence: TGTGCCAGTAGTACCAGGGAGACTAGTGGCACAGATACGCAGTATTTT. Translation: CASSTRETSGTDTQYF.

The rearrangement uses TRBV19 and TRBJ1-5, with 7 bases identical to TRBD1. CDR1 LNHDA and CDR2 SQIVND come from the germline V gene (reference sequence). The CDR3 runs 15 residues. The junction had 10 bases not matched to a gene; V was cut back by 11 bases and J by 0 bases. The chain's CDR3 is CASGTEPYSNQPQHF. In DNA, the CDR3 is TGTGCCTCAGGGACAGAACCCTATAGCAATCAGCCCCAGCATTTT.

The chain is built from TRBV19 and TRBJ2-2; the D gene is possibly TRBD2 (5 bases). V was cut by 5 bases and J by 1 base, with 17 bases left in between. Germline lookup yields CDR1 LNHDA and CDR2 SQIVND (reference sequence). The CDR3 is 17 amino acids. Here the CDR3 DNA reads TGTGCCAGTAGTGGGCAGAATATAGGACTGAACACCGGGGAGCTGTTTTTT. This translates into CASSGQNIGLNTGELFF. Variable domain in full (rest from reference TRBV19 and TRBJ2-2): DGGITQSPKYLFRKEGQNVTLSCEQNLNHDAMYWYRQDPGQGLRLIYYSQIVNDFQKGDIAEGYSVSREKKESFPLTVTSAQKNPTAFYLCASSGQNIGLNTGELFFGEGSRLTVL.

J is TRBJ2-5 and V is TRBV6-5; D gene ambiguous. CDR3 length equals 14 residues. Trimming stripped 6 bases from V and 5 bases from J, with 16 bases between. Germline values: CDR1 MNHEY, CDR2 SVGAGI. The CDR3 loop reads CASRLLKTGETQYF. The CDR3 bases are TGTGCCAGCAGACTCCTAAAGACCGGGGAGACCCAGTACTTC.

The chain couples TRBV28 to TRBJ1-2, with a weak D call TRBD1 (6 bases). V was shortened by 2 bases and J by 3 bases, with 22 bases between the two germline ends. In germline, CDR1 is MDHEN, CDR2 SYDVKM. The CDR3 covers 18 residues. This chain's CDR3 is CASSLKAARGGGYYGYTF. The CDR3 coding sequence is TGTGCCAGCAGTTTAAAGGCGGCCAGGGGAGGGGGGTACTATGGCTACACCTTC.

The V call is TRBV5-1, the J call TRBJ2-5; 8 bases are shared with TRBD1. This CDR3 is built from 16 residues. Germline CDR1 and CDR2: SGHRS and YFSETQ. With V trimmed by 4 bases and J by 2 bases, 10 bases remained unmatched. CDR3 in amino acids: CASSRTQGVGQETQYF. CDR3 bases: TGCGCCAGCAGCCGCACACAGGGGGTTGGACAAGAGACCCAGTACTTC.

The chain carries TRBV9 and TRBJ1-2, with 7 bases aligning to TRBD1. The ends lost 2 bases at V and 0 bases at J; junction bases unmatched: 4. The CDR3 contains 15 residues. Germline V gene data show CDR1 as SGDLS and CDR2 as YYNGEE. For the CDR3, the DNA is TGTGCCAGCAGCGTGGAGGGACAGCCTAACTATGGCTACACCTTC. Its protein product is CASSVEGQPNYGYTF.

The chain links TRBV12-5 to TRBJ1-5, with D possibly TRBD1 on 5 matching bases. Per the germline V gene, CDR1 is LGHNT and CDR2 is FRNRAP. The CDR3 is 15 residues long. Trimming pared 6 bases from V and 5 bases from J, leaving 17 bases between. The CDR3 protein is CASGPAGGLDQPQHF. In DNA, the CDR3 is TGTGCTAGTGGCCCCGCGGGGGGGTTGGATCAGCCCCAGCATTTT.

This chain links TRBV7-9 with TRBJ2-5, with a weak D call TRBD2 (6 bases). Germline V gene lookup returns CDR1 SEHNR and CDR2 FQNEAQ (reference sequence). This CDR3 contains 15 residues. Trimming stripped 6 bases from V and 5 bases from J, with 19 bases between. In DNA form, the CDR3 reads TGTGCCAGCAGTCGACCGTTTGGGACTGGGGAGACCCAGTACTTC. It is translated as CASSRPFGTGETQYF.

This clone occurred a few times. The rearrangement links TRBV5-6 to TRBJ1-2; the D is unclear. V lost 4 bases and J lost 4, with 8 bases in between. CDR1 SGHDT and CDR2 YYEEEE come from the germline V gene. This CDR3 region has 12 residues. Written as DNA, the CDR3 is TGTGCCAGCAGCGGCGGACTCTATGGCTACACCTTC. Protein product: CASSGGLYGYTF.

CDR3 region: CASSQSTRSSYEQYF. CDR3 coding DNA: TGTGCCAGCAGCCAATCGACGAGGAGCTCCTACGAGCAGTACTTC. The chain recombines TRBV7-2 with TRBJ2-7; D unresolved. Deletions cut 5 bases from V and 0 bases from J, with 14 bases between. The germline V gene has CDR1 SGHTA and CDR2 FQGNSA. CDR3 length equals 15 residues.

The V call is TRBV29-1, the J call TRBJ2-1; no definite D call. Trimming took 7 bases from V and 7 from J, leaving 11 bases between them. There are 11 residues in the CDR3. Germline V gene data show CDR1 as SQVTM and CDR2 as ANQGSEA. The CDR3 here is CSGRLLNEQFF. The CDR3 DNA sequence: TGCAGCGGCCGACTCCTAAATGAGCAGTTCTTC.

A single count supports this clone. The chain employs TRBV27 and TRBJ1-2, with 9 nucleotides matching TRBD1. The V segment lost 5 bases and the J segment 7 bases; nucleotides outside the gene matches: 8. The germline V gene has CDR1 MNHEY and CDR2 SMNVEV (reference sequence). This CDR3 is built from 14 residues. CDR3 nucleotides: TGTGCCAGCAGTCAAACAGGGGGCGTCGGTGGCTACACCTTC. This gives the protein CASSQTGGVGGYTF.

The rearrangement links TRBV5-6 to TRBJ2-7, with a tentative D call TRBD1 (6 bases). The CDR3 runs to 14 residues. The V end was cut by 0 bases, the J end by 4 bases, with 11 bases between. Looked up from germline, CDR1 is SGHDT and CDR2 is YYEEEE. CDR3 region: CASSLGQVWYEQYF. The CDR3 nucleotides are TGTGCCAGCAGCTTGGGACAGGTCTGGTACGAGCAGTACTTC. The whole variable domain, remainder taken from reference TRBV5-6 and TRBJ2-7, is DAGVTQSPTHLIKTRGQQVTLRCSPKSGHDTVSWYQQALGQGPQFIFQYYEEEERQRGNFPDRFSGHQFPNYSSELNVNALLLGDSALYLCASSLGQVWYEQYFGPGTRLTVT.

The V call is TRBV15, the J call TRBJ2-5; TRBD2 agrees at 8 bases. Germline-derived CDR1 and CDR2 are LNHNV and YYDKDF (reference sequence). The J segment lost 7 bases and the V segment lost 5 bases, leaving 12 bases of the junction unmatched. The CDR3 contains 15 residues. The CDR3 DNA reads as TGTGCCACCAGCTGGAGCGGGGGCCGAGGGGGGACCCAGTACTTC. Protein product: CATSWSGGRGGTQYF.

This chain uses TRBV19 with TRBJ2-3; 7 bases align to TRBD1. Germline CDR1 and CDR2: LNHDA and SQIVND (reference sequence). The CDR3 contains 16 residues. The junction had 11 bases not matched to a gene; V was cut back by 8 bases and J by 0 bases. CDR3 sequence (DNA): TGTGCCAGTTCAACGGGACAGAGGGTTAGCACAGATACGCAGTATTTT. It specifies CASSTGQRVSTDTQYF.

CDR3 amino acids: CASSVDREKLFF. CDR3 nucleotide sequence: TGCGCCAGCAGCGTAGACAGAGAAAAACTGTTTTTT. The chain couples TRBV5-1 to TRBJ1-4, with D possibly being TRBD1 (5 bases). Trimming removed 4 bases from V and 8 bases from J, with 9 bases in between. This CDR3 comprises 12 residues. Germline CDR1 is SGHRS and CDR2 is YFSETQ.

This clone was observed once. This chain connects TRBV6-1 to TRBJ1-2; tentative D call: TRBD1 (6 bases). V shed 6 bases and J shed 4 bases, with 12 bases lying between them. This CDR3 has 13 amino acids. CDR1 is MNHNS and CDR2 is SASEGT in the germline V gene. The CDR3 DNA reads TGTGCCAGCAGAGCCCAGGGGCTCTATGGCTACACCTTC. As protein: CASRAQGLYGYTF.

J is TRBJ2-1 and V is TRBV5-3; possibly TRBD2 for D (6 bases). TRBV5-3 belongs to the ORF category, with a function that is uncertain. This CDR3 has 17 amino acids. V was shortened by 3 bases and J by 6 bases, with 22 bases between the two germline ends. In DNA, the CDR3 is TGTGCCAGAAGCTCACATCGCCGCCTGACTAGACTCAATGAGCAGTTCTTC. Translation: CARSSHRRLTRLNEQFF.